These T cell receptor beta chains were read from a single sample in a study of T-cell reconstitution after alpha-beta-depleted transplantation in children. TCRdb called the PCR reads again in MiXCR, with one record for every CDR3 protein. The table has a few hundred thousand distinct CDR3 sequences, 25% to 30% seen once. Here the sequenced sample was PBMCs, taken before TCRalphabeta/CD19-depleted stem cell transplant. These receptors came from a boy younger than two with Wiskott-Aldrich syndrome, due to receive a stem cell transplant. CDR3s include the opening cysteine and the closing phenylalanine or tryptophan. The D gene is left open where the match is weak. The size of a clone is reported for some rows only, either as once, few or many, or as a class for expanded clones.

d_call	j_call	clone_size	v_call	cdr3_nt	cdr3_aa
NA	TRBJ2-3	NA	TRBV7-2	TGTGCCAGCAGCTTGGATTCCACGCAGTATTTT	CASSLDSTQYF
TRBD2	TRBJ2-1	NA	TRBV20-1	TGCAGTGCTGGCAAGACTAGCGGGGTGGTCTACAATGAGCAGTTCTTC	CSAGKTSGVVYNEQFF
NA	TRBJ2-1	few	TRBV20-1	TGCAGTGCTAAACCCAATAGGCGCAATGAGCAGTTCTTC	CSAKPNRRNEQFF
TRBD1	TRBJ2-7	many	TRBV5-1	TGCGCCAGCAGCTGGACAGGGTCCTACGAGCAGTACTTC	CASSWTGSYEQYF
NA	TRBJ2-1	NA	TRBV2	TGTGCCAGCAGTGCCCTAGGGGTGGGGAATGAGCAGTTCTTC	CASSALGVGNEQFF
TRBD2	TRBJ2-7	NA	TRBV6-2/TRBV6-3	TGTGCCAGCAGTGCGTATCGGCGGGAGGCCTACGAGCAGTACTTC	CASSAYRREAYEQYF
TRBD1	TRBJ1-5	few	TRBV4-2	TGTGCCAGCAGCCAAGCAGGGGGGGTCGGTCAGCCCCAGCATTTT	CASSQAGGVGQPQHF
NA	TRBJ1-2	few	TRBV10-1	TGCGCCAGCAGTGATTCCGTACGGGGGGTAAATGGCTACACCTTC	CASSDSVRGVNGYTF
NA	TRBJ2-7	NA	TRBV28	TGTGCCAGCAGTTCCGCCCCCTACGAGCAGTACTTC	CASSSAPYEQYF
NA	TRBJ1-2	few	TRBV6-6	TGTGCCAGCAGTATGGACAGCTCCTATGGCTACACCTTC	CASSMDSSYGYTF
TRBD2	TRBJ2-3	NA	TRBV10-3	TGTGCCATCAGTCAGCCGACTAGCGGAGGGGCAGATACGCAGTATTTT	CAISQPTSGGADTQYF
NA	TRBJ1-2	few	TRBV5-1	TGCGCCAGCAGCTTGGATTCAGGGAAAGGAAACGGCTACACCTTC	CASSLDSGKGNGYTF
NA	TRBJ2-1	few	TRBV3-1	TGTGCCAGCAGCCAAACACTCAACAATGAGCAGTTCTTC	CASSQTLNNEQFF
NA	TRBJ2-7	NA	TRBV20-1	TGCAGTGCCCCGGCACTAGCATTTGCGTACGAGCAGTACTTC	CSAPALAFAYEQYF
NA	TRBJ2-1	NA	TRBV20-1	TGCAGTGCTAGAACGACACAACGAGGGTACAATGAGCAGTTCTTC	CSARTTQRGYNEQFF
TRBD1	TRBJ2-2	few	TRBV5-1	TGCGCCAGCAGCCCTTACCGACAGGGGGCCGGGGAGCTGTTTTTT	CASSPYRQGAGELFF
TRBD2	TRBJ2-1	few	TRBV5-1	TGCGCCAGCAGCTTGGCCACTAGCGGGAGGCCGGTCGATGAGCAGTTCTTC	CASSLATSGRPVDEQFF
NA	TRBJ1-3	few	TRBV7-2	TGTGCCAGCAGCTTAGGTGGGACAATGGCGGACACCATATATTTT	CASSLGGTMADTIYF
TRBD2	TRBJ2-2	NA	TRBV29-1	TGCAGCGTTCGACTAGCGGGAGGAAATACCGGGGAGCTGTTTTTT	CSVRLAGGNTGELFF
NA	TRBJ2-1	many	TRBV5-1	TGCGCCAGCAGCTTGGGTCCCCCTTACAATGAGCAGTTCTTC	CASSLGPPYNEQFF
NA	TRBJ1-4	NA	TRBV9	TGTGCCAGCAGCGTCAGGGACAAACAAGGAAAACTGTTTTTT	CASSVRDKQGKLFF
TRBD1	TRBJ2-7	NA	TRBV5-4	TGTGCCAGCAGCCCCGCACAGGGGTTCTCCTACGAGCAGTACTTC	CASSPAQGFSYEQYF
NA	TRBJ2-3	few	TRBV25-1	TGTGCCAGCAGTGAAAGGGCAGGGAGTTTCACAGATACGCAGTATTTT	CASSERAGSFTDTQYF
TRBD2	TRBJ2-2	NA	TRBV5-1	TGCGCCAGCAGCTTGGACTCGGGAGGTGGCGGGGAGCTGTTTTTT	CASSLDSGGGGELFF
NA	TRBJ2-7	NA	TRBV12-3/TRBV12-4	TGTGCCAGCAGTCCCGGCGGGGCAGGGTGGAAAGGCGAGCAGTACTTC	CASSPGGAGWKGEQYF
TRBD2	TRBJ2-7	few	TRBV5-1	TGCGCCAGCAGCTTGGAGTCTGGGACTAGCGCCTACTACGAGCAGTACTTC	CASSLESGTSAYYEQYF
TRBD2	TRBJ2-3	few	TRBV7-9	TGTGCCAGCAGCTTAGTCAAGCGGGGGAGCACAGATACGCAGTATTTT	CASSLVKRGSTDTQYF
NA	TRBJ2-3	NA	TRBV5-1	TGCGCCAGCAGCTTGGTAGACAGTGGGACAGATACGCAGTATTTT	CASSLVDSGTDTQYF
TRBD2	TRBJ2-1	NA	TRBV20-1	TGCAGTGCTAGAGGACTAGCGGGATATGGTGAGCAGTTCTTC	CSARGLAGYGEQFF
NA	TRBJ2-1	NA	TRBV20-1	TGCAGTGCTAGAGATCACGGATCCTACAATGAGCAGTTCTTC	CSARDHGSYNEQFF
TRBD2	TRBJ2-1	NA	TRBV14	TGTGCCAGCAGCCAAGTAGCGGGATACTACAATGAGCAGTTCTTC	CASSQVAGYYNEQFF
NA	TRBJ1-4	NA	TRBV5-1	TGCGCCAGCAGCTTGGGAGACAGGTTGGGAGATGAAAAACTGTTTTTT	CASSLGDRLGDEKLFF
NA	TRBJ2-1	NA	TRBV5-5	TGTGCCAGCAGCTCAATAAGCCCTACTTACAATGAGCAGTTCTTC	CASSSISPTYNEQFF
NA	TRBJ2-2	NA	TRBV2	TGTGCCAGCATCTACAGCACCGGGGAGCTGTTTTTT	CASIYSTGELFF
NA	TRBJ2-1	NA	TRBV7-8	TGTGCCAGCAGCCGGAGACGGGCTAATGAGCAGTTCTTC	CASSRRRANEQFF
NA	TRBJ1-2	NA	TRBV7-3	TGTGCCAGCAGCCGTATTGGGGGGGCTGGTGGCTACACCTTC	CASSRIGGAGGYTF
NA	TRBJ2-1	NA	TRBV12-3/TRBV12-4	TGTGCCAGCAGCGACAGAGCCCGGAGCTATTACAATGAGCAGTTCTTC	CASSDRARSYYNEQFF
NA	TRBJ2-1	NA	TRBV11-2	TGTGCCAGCAGCTTAGCTCCGGGGGGCTACTACAATGAGCAGTTCTTC	CASSLAPGGYYNEQFF
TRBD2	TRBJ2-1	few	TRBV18	TGTGCCAGCTCCCTCCCAGACAGGCAACTAGCGGGACCCTTAAATGAGCAGTTCTTC	CASSLPDRQLAGPLNEQFF
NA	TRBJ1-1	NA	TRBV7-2	TGTGCCAGCAGCTTAGGCATGTACGTGAGGAGGAACACTGAAGCTTTCTTT	CASSLGMYVRRNTEAFF
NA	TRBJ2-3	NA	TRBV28	TGTGCCAGCAGGTGGGGGGGCACAGATACGCAGTATTTT	CASRWGGTDTQYF
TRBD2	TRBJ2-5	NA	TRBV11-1	TGTGCCAGCAGCTTAGCGCTAGGAGTTGGACTAGCGGAAGAGACCCAGTACTTC	CASSLALGVGLAEETQYF
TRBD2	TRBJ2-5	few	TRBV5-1	TGCGCCAGCAGCCCCGGGACTAGCGGGAGAAACCTAGAGACCCAGTACTTC	CASSPGTSGRNLETQYF